Listed here is a single TCR beta chain. The data belong to a study of cytomegalovirus exposure and HLA in healthy donors. Germline-derived CDR1 and CDR2 are SGHVS and FNYEAQ. This CDR3 region has 15 residues. V was shortened by 7 bases and J by 0 bases, with 15 bases between the two germline ends. Primers for the PCR totalled 60 Vbeta and 13 Jbeta. Only in-frame clones appear in the TCRdb table, and some are missing; sequencing was by immunoSEQ multiplex PCR. The sample includes about 160,000 clones, over 65% of them seen just once. The TCR comes from a woman aged 40 to 55 in good health and CMV-seronegative. V and J are TRBV7-6 and TRBJ2-5; tentatively, D is TRBD2 (5 bases). Sequencing used PBMCs. This chain's CDR3 is CASTSRASDQETQYF. In nucleotides, the CDR3 is TGTGCCAGCACCTCGAGGGCCAGCGACCAAGAGACCCAGTACTTC.